This TCR beta chain was documented in a study of blood T cell repertoires in COVID-19 (dated by TCRdb to about 2020). About the investigation overall: Collaborator samples came from the United States, Italy and Spain and covered acute and convalescent phases of COVID-19. The material from the prospective study consisted of cDNA or gDNA derived from T cells, B-cell-depleted T cells, or PBMCs. The dataset comprised deeply sampled blood TCRbeta repertoires from subjects exposed to, actively infected with, or recovered from COVID-19. The repertoires were made available in a free public database intended to serve as a resource for research on the immune response to SARS-CoV-2. Samples were obtained from the ongoing ImmuneRACE study (first 160 participants) and from over a thousand subjects provided by 6 global collaborators. The sample metadata nearly always contained a de-identified subject ID, COVID-19 status, age in years and sex. Where available, HLA class I and class II types were obtained from metadata supplied by the sample provider rather than from assay-based typing. The paper's findings and limits, for the study overall: Clinical and demographic metadata were provided uncurated, with the amount varying by source and participant.

Enrolling through a virtual design, the prospective study's participants ranged in age from about 18 to 100 years and lived across around 25 United States geographic areas. To assign participants to cohorts, the prospective study relied on clinical history that participants themselves reported in a screening survey and a study questionnaire. A participant counted as exposed if, within 2 weeks of entering the study, that participant had been in contact with someone who had a PCR-confirmed or clinician-diagnosed COVID-19 case. Each participant in the prospective study had whole blood, serum and a nasopharyngeal or oropharyngeal swab collected by mobile phlebotomists. Participants in the prospective study had the option to provide additional blood draws and questionnaires over a roughly 2-month period. Before DNA extraction, prospective study blood samples were shipped either frozen or at room temperature.

TCRbeta CDR3 regions were amplified from genomic DNA by means of the immunoSEQ Assay, a bias-controlled multiplex PCR. On the study's bioinformatics: Nucleated cell counts per sample were estimated from amplification of reference gene primers within the assay. To quantify the absolute abundance of each unique TCRbeta CDR3 rearrangement, sequence reads were collapsed and filtered. Productive Simpson clonality was computed per sample as the square root of Simpson's diversity index over productive rearrangements. TCRdb took this table from immuneACCESS and kept in-frame rearrangements with V and J called. Such tables lack part of the clones; where checked against another copy, unresolved V genes explain under half of the gap, and the rest is unexplained. The D gene and trimming were derived from the DNA, and the V and J assignments and clone size from that table. A total of 250,000 or so clones appear in this sample, over 70% of them only once. The top ten clonotypes cover around 3.2% of the sample.

As to this clone: The target of this receptor is not known. Base-call qualities are not available, and no considerably larger clone is one nucleotide away.

Taken from the germline V gene, the CDR1 and CDR2 loops are MDHEN and SYDVKM. The CDR3 holds 13 amino acids from the cysteine to the phenylalanine. Of all the DNA, just the CDR3 is kept, 39 bases in frame from base 1. Trimmed from V: 10 bases; trimmed from J: 8 bases; junction bases lacking a gene match: 8. The sequence was collected from a woman aged 40 to 49 who had been exposed to COVID-19. The rearrangement joined TRBV28 to TRBJ2-1, and 10 bases in between align with TRBD1. Specimen: PBMCs or T cells enriched from blood (not recorded which). The sequenced DNA: TGTGCCAATGCGGACAGGGGGGGCGATGAGCAGTTCTTC. This yields the protein CANADRGGDEQFF.